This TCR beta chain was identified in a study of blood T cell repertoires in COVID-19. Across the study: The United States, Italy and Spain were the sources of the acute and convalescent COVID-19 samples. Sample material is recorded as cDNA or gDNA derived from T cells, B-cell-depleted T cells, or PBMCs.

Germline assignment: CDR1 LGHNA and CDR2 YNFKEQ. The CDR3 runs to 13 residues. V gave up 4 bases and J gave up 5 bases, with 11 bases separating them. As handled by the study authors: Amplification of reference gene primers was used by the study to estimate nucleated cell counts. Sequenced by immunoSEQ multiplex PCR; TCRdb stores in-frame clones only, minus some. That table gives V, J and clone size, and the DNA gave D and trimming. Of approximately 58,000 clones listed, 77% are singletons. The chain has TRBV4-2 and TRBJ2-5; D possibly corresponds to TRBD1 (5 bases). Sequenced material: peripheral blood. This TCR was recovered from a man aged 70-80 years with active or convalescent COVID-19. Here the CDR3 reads CASSRQLKETQYF. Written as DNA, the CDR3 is TGTGCCAGCAGCCGACAGCTAAAGGAGACCCAGTACTTC.